Each of the 25 T cell receptor beta chains below was sequenced from the same sample in a study of CD8 T cells in Susac syndrome. RNA amounts of about 0.5 to 1 ug underwent reverse transcription with random hexamers. One entry per CDR3 protein, called by TCRdb with MiXCR from the immunoSEQ multiplex PCR reads. The table has approximately 190,000 distinct CDR3 sequences, about 95% seen once; the top ten hold around 0.085%. Material: CD4+ T cells from PBMCs. The receptors derive from a human donor with multiple sclerosis.

This chain uses TRBV27 with TRBJ1-1; D unresolved. The CDR3 has 13 residues. V was pared by 5 bases and J by 0 bases, with 7 bases between. CDR1 and CDR2 (germline): MNHEY, SMNVEV (reference sequence). CDR3: CASSPKMNTEAFF. CDR3 bases: TGTGCCAGCAGTCCCAAGATGAACACTGAAGCTTTCTTT.

The chain joins TRBV6-2 or TRBV6-3 to TRBJ1-1; D is unresolved. Trimming removed 10 bases at V and 0 bases at J, with 9 bases between. CDR1 is MNHEY and CDR2 is SVGEGT in the germline V gene. CDR3 length equals 12 residues. This CDR3 reads CAIYGMNTEAFF. The CDR3 nucleotides read TGTGCCATTTACGGGATGAACACTGAAGCTTTCTTT.

This chain joins TRBV19 and TRBJ2-1; 8 bases are a match to TRBD2. Germline CDR1 and CDR2: LNHDA and SQIVND (reference sequence). Trimming took 7 bases from V and 9 from J; bases not matched to a gene: 8. The CDR3 loop spans 13 amino acids. The CDR3 is CASNGLAWSEQFF. The DNA for the CDR3 is TGTGCCAGTAACGGACTAGCCTGGTCTGAGCAGTTCTTC.

This sequence joins TRBV3-1 and TRBJ1-1; D is unclear. V shed 4 bases and J shed 10 bases, with 19 bases lying between them. Germline V gene lookup returns CDR1 LGHDT and CDR2 YNNKEL (reference sequence). The CDR3 has 14 residues. CDR3 sequence reads: CASSPAGRHHGAFF. The DNA of the CDR3 is TGTGCCAGCAGCCCGGCCGGCCGCCACCACGGAGCTTTCTTT.

The rearrangement links TRBV5-1 to TRBJ1-1; maybe TRBD1 (6 bases). Germline CDR1 SGHRS, CDR2 YFSETQ. V lost 4 bases and J 1 base, leaving 17 bases between the germline ends. The CDR3 runs to 16 residues. The CDR3 loop is CASSLTTGAPNTEAFF. The DNA of the CDR3 is TGCGCCAGCAGCCTGACCACGGGGGCCCCGAACACTGAAGCTTTCTTT. Combining the CDR3 with reference TRBV5-1 and TRBJ1-1 gives the whole variable domain KAGVTQTPRYLIKTRGQQVTLSCSPISGHRSVSWYQQTPGQGLQFLFEYFSETQRNKGNFPGRFSGRQFSNSRSEMNVSTLELGDSALYLCASSLTTGAPNTEAFFGQGTRLTVV.

The chain recombines TRBV24-1 with TRBJ2-2; D possibly uses TRBD1 or TRBD2 (5 bases each). The ends were cut back, 9 bases at V and 1 base at J, with 8 bases in the middle. In germline, CDR1 is KGHDR, CDR2 SFDVKD. The CDR3 length is 13 residues. The CDR3 region has the DNA TGTGCCACCCGGGACCAGAACACCGGGGAGCTGTTTTTT. Its translation is CATRDQNTGELFF.

This chain links TRBV5-4 with TRBJ2-7; D is uncertain. V lost 4 bases, J lost 0 bases, and 8 bases lay in between. The CDR3 is made up of 13 amino acids. Germline values: CDR1 SGHNT, CDR2 YYREEE (reference sequence). The CDR3 protein is CASSPTSSYEQYF. The DNA of the CDR3 is TGTGCCAGCAGCCCCACGAGCTCCTACGAGCAGTACTTC.

The chain has TRBV7-6 and TRBJ2-5; 9 bases match TRBD2. The CDR3 runs 14 residues. V lost 3 bases to trimming and J lost 3 bases; unmatched junction nucleotides: 2. Looked up from germline, CDR1 is SGHVS and CDR2 is FNYEAQ. CDR3 residues: CASSLASGKETQYF. The CDR3 region has the DNA TGTGCCAGCAGCTTGGCTAGCGGGAAAGAGACCCAGTACTTC.

The chain joins TRBV30 to TRBJ2-6; D gene uncertain. In germline, CDR1 is GTSNPN, CDR2 SVGIG (reference sequence). The V and J ends lost 3 bases and 0 bases respectively, with 9 bases between them. The CDR3 totals 15 residues. Here the CDR3 DNA reads TGTGCCTGGAGCTCCGGCTCCTCTGGGGCCAACGTCCTGACTTTC. Its translation: CAWSSGSSGANVLTF.

This sequence joins TRBV4-2 and TRBJ1-6; 11 nucleotides line up with TRBD1. This CDR3 contains 17 residues. After removal of 3 bases from V and 11 bases from J, the junction contained 12 bases not matched to a gene. CDR1 and CDR2 from the germline V gene are LGHNA and YNFKEQ. The CDR3 is CASSHQIPGQGDPPLHF. The CDR3 nucleotides are TGTGCCAGCAGCCATCAAATACCGGGACAGGGGGACCCACCCCTCCACTTT.

The CDR3 reads CASSPGRDYNQPQHF. The DNA for the CDR3 is TGTGCCAGCTCACCCGGCAGGGATTACAATCAGCCCCAGCATTTT. The chain is built from TRBV18 and TRBJ1-5; maybe TRBD1 (5 bases). The CDR3 covers 15 residues. Trimming stripped 3 bases from V and 3 bases from J, with 12 bases between. CDR1 is KGHSH, CDR2 LQKENI, per germline.

The V call is TRBV29-1, the J call TRBJ1-1, with 9 bases lining up with TRBD1. CDR1 and CDR2 from the germline V gene are SQVTM and ANQGSEA. V lost 6 bases and J lost 6; bases outside the gene matches: 5. There are 12 residues in the CDR3. The CDR3 DNA reads TGCAGCGTGACAGGGGGAAGGGCTGAAGCTTTCTTT. Amino acids: CSVTGGRAEAFF.

The chain carries TRBV7-9 and TRBJ2-2, with 9 bases fitting TRBD1. In germline, CDR1 is SEHNR, CDR2 FQNEAQ (reference sequence). CDR3 length: 16 amino acids. V shed 6 bases and J 4 bases; nucleotides not matched to a gene: 9. CDR3 amino acids: CASSRPGQGITGELFF. The CDR3 DNA is TGTGCCAGCAGTCGTCCGGGACAGGGAATCACCGGGGAGCTGTTTTTT.

The CDR3 region is CASSPHPGAVQYF. CDR3 DNA: TGTGCCAGCAGTCCCCATCCCGGGGCAGTACAGTACTTC. V gene TRBV2 combines with J gene TRBJ2-4, with D tentatively TRBD1 or TRBD2 (5 bases each). The CDR3 consists of 13 residues. Germline CDR1 SNHLY, CDR2 FYNNEI. Trimming took off 5 bases at V and 13 bases at J, with 18 bases between the two ends.

This clonotype has just one count. This rearrangement joins TRBV20-1 to TRBJ1-2; D gene ambiguous. V lost 6 bases to trimming and J lost 0 bases, with 8 bases between them. CDR1 is DFQATT and CDR2 is SNEGSKA in the germline V gene (reference sequence). The CDR3 totals 12 residues. The CDR3 sequence: CSAARANYGYTF. The DNA of the CDR3 is TGCAGTGCAGCCCGGGCTAACTATGGCTACACCTTC.

The sample holds one count of this clonotype. The chain carries TRBV20-1 and TRBJ1-1; 11 positions agree with TRBD1. This CDR3 comprises 14 residues. V shed 6 bases and J 0 bases; nucleotides not matched to a gene: 3. Germline V gives CDR1 DFQATT, CDR2 SNEGSKA (reference sequence). In DNA form, the CDR3 reads TGCAGTGCCAGGACAGGGGGCGTGAACACTGAAGCTTTCTTT. It encodes CSARTGGVNTEAFF.

This chain links TRBV12-3 or TRBV12-4 with TRBJ2-1, with D hard to call. CDR3 length equals 14 residues. Trimming removed 6 bases from V and 5 bases from J, with 14 bases in between. The CDR3 reads CASSATTQHNEQFF. The DNA of the CDR3 is TGTGCCAGCAGCGCGACGACACAACACAATGAGCAGTTCTTC.

On this clonotype: Germline and junction disagree at one end, which may indicate a read error. CDR3 loop: CASSFSGQGAPF. CDR3 nucleotide sequence: TGTGCCAGCTCATTCTCGGGACAGGGCGCCCCTTTT. This rearrangement joins TRBV18 to TRBJ2-3; 9 positions agree with TRBD1. This CDR3 is 12 amino acids long. Germline lookup yields CDR1 KGHSH and CDR2 LQKENI.

The genes are TRBV27 and TRBJ2-5, with D possibly matching TRBD2 (6 bases). The CDR3 sequence is 13 residues long. Trimming left V 3 bases short and J 2 bases short, with 7 bases between. Per the germline V gene, CDR1 is MNHEY and CDR2 is SMNVEV (reference sequence). The DNA for the CDR3 is TGTGCCAGCAGTTTCCGGGAGCAAGAGACCCAGTACTTC. This codes for CASSFREQETQYF.

In DNA form, the CDR3 reads TGTGCCAGCAGTACGGTGGGGGAGACCCAGTACTTC. It translates to CASSTVGETQYF. The chain links TRBV27 to TRBJ2-5; no firm D call. In germline, CDR1 is MNHEY, CDR2 SMNVEV (reference sequence). The CDR3 covers 12 residues. Trimming shortened V by 5 bases and J by 5 bases, and 9 bases separated the two germline ends.

This chain links TRBV20-1 with TRBJ2-5; no clear D gene. V was pared by 3 bases and J by 5 bases, with 7 bases between. The CDR3 extends over 11 amino acids. Germline CDR1 is DFQATT and CDR2 is SNEGSKA (reference sequence). The CDR3 sequence: CSARGRETQYF. The CDR3 coding sequence is TGCAGTGCTAGGGGTAGGGAGACCCAGTACTTC.

In this sample, this clonotype turned up a few times. The CDR3 region has the DNA TGTGCCAGCAGCTTAGCGGAGTACAATGAGCAGTTCTTC. This codes for CASSLAEYNEQFF. The chain carries TRBV11-2 and TRBJ2-1; D ambiguous. Germline assignment: CDR1 SGHAT and CDR2 FQNNGV. Trimming took 1 base from V and 4 from J, leaving 5 bases between them. The CDR3 has 13 residues.

This clonotype was recorded only once. This chain links TRBV19 with TRBJ2-1, with D perhaps matching TRBD2 (6 bases). V gave up 6 bases and J gave up 7 bases, with 13 bases separating them. The length of the CDR3 is 13 residues. Germline V gives CDR1 LNHDA, CDR2 SQIVND (reference sequence). The CDR3 DNA is TGTGCCAGTAGCCCTTCCGGGACTAATGAGCAGTTCTTC. This gives the protein CASSPSGTNEQFF.

As concerns this clonotype: At one boundary the junction diverges from the germline segment, which might be a read error. This chain joins TRBV30 and TRBJ2-7; TRBD1 matches at 8 bases. The CDR3 has 13 residues. In germline, CDR1 is GTSNPN, CDR2 SVGIG (reference sequence). The CDR3 DNA reads as TGTGCCTGGACAGGGACAGGCATAGGGGCGGTCAACTTC. This codes for CAWTGTGIGAVNF.

This sequence joins TRBV7-9 and TRBJ1-1, with D hard to call. CDR1 and CDR2 from the germline V gene are SEHNR and FQNEAQ (reference sequence). The CDR3 consists of 13 residues. V lost 4 bases and J 1 base, leaving 7 bases between the germline ends. In DNA form, the CDR3 reads TGTGCCAGCAGCTCCTACGAGAACACTGAAGCTTTCTTT. Translated: CASSSYENTEAFF.